Listed here are 32 T cell receptor beta chains from one sample, sequenced in a study of T cell responses to AZD1222 COVID-19 vaccine. Some clones are missing from TCRdb's copy, which holds only in-frame ones; the method was immunoSEQ multiplex PCR. The data show roughly 200,000 clones, 80% to 95% seen once. The specimen comprised peripheral blood, sampled on day 0 of AZD1222 vaccination. The receptors were gathered from an adult in good health.

The J gene is TRBJ2-1, the V gene TRBV11-1; no reliable D call. V lost 2 bases and J lost 6, with 14 bases in between. The CDR3 length is 15 residues. CDR1 SGHAT and CDR2 FQDESV come from the germline V gene (reference sequence). CDR3 nucleotides: TGTGCCAGCAGCTTATACGAGGATTCCGTCAATGAGCAGTTCTTC. It translates to CASSLYEDSVNEQFF.

The CDR3 reads CASSPDMNTEAFF. For the CDR3, the DNA is TGCGCCAGCAGCCCGGATATGAACACTGAAGCTTTCTTT. J is TRBJ1-1 and V is TRBV5-1; D gene ambiguous. V was shortened by 4 bases and J by 0 bases, with 7 bases between the two germline ends. Germline V gene lookup returns CDR1 SGHRS and CDR2 YFSETQ. CDR3 size: 13 residues.

The chain has TRBV6-5 and TRBJ1-3; D might be TRBD1 (6 bases). V was cut by 4 bases and J by 2 bases, with 9 bases left in between. The CDR3 is made up of 14 amino acids. The germline CDR1 and CDR2 sequences are MNHEY and SVGAGI. Here the CDR3 reads CASSFQGTGNTIYF. DNA for the CDR3: TGTGCCAGCAGTTTCCAGGGGACTGGAAACACCATATATTTT.

V gene TRBV7-3 combines with J gene TRBJ2-5, with 8 bases aligning to TRBD1. The germline V gene encodes CDR1 SGHTA and CDR2 FQGTGA. This CDR3 has 14 amino acids. The V segment lost 5 bases and the J segment 7 bases; nucleotides outside the gene matches: 9. The CDR3 DNA reads as TGTGCCAGCAGCCGTCCGGACAGGGAAGGGACCCAGTACTTC. Translating it yields CASSRPDREGTQYF.

This clone has only one observation. The V gene is TRBV9, the J gene TRBJ1-1; no clear D gene. Germline V gene data show CDR1 as SGDLS and CDR2 as YYNGEE. Trimming cost V 2 bases and J 1 base, with 12 bases left between them. The CDR3 is 15 residues long. The CDR3 protein is CASSVQSLGNTEAFF. DNA of the CDR3: TGTGCCAGCAGCGTTCAGTCCCTAGGGAACACTGAAGCTTTCTTT.

This chain connects TRBV9 to TRBJ1-2; D perhaps matches TRBD1 (5 bases). Trimming took off 3 bases at V and 3 bases at J, with 15 bases between the two ends. There are 15 residues in the CDR3. The germline gives CDR1 SGDLS, CDR2 YYNGEE. The CDR3 bases are TGTGCCAGCAGCGACCCGCAGACAGCTGACTATGGCTACACCTTC. Encoded protein: CASSDPQTADYGYTF.

The chain employs TRBV2 and TRBJ1-6, with D perhaps matching TRBD1 (5 bases). The CDR3 contains 15 residues. Germline-derived CDR1 and CDR2 are SNHLY and FYNNEI. Between the trimmed V and J ends, which lost 4 bases and 5 bases, there was a span of 12 bases. The CDR3 protein is CASSAQQGDNSPLHF. CDR3 nucleotide sequence: TGTGCCAGCAGTGCTCAGCAGGGAGATAATTCACCCCTCCACTTT.

This clone was detected once. This chain joins TRBV3-1 (or the pseudogene TRBV3-2) and TRBJ2-7; no clear D gene. This CDR3 contains 16 residues. Between the trimmed V and J ends, which lost 0 bases and 4 bases, there was a span of 16 bases. The germline CDR1 and CDR2 sequences are LGHDT and YNNKEL (reference sequence). CDR3 in DNA: TGTGCCAGCAGCCAAGATGCTCAGGCGCGAGATTACGAGCAGTACTTC. It is translated as CASSQDAQARDYEQYF.

The rearrangement links TRBV19 to TRBJ1-2, with TRBD1 as a possible D gene (5 bases). V shed 8 bases and J shed 4 bases, with 11 bases lying between them. CDR1 LNHDA and CDR2 SQIVND come from the germline V gene (reference sequence). This CDR3 has 12 residues. CDR3 in amino acids: CASQRDSYGYTF. In DNA form, the CDR3 reads TGTGCCAGTCAACGGGACTCCTATGGCTACACCTTC.

J is TRBJ2-5 and V is TRBV10-2; TRBD2 matches at 7 bases. J was trimmed by 1 base and V by 6 bases; bases with no gene match: 2. Germline values: CDR1 WSHSY, CDR2 SAAADI. CDR3 length equals 13 residues. The CDR3 loop reads CASSPGGQETQYF. The DNA for the CDR3 is TGCGCCAGCAGCCCGGGGGGCCAAGAGACCCAGTACTTC.

The chain carries TRBV9 and TRBJ1-2; tentative D call: TRBD1 (6 bases). Germline assignment: CDR1 SGDLS and CDR2 YYNGEE. With 0 bases removed from V and 6 bases from J, the gap between germline ends came to 15 bases. There are 15 residues in the CDR3. CDR3 region: CASSVDPGARDGYTF. CDR3 nucleotides: TGTGCCAGCAGCGTAGATCCGGGGGCGCGGGATGGCTACACCTTC.

The V call is TRBV21-1, the J call TRBJ1-6; the listed D gene, TRBD1, was not tested against the DNA. TRBV21-1 is reported as a pseudogene. This CDR3 is 13 amino acids long. CDR3 sequence (DNA): TGTGCCAGTGCCGGGACAGTAAAGTCACCCCTCCACTTT. Its protein is CASAGTVKSPLHF.

The chain combines TRBV5-5 with TRBJ1-2; 7 positions match TRBD1. CDR1 and CDR2 (germline): SGHKS, YYEKEE (reference sequence). The CDR3 contains 15 residues. J gave up 7 bases and V 1 base, and 10 bases lay outside the gene matches. The CDR3 protein is CASSLIGQARGGYTF. CDR3 DNA: TGTGCCAGCAGCTTGATAGGACAGGCAAGGGGTGGCTACACCTTC. Full variable domain (rest looked up from reference TRBV5-5 and TRBJ1-2): DAGVTQSPTHLIKTRGQQVTLRCSPISGHKSVSWYQQVLGQGPQFIFQYYEKEERGRGNFPDRFSARQFPNYSSELNVNALLLGDSALYLCASSLIGQARGGYTFGSGTRLTVV.

The CDR3 sequence: CASSPSGPTNEKLFF. The CDR3 DNA is TGTGCCAGCAGCCCCTCCGGTCCCACTAATGAAAAACTGTTTTTT. The chain carries TRBV7-2 and TRBJ1-4; D remains ambiguous. The CDR3 runs to 15 residues. Germline CDR1 is SGHTA and CDR2 is FQGNSA. Deletions cut 5 bases from V and 2 bases from J, with 12 bases between.

This chain connects TRBV12-3 or TRBV12-4 to TRBJ2-1; 7 bases fit TRBD1. This CDR3 spans 13 amino acids. The junction had 5 bases not matched to a gene; V was cut back by 5 bases and J by 7 bases. Here the CDR3 reads CASSGPTGNEQFF. The CDR3 DNA is TGTGCCAGCAGTGGGCCGACAGGGAATGAGCAGTTCTTC.

This chain connects TRBV7-3 to TRBJ2-3; no definite D call. V lost 8 bases, J lost 6 bases, and 9 bases lay in between. CDR1 is SGHTA, CDR2 FQGTGA, per germline. This CDR3 is built from 11 residues. CDR3 sequence: CASAARDTQYF. CDR3 in DNA: TGTGCCAGCGCCGCTAGGGATACGCAGTATTTT.

This clone was seen a handful of times. Other nucleotide sequences from this sample produce the same CDR3. The gene calls are TRBV5-1 and TRBJ1-2, with a possible D match to TRBD1 (6 bases). V was clipped by 0 bases and J by 3 bases, with 6 bases between them. Germline loops: CDR1 SGHRS, CDR2 YFSETQ. This CDR3 contains 13 residues. The CDR3 sequence: CASSLAGDYGYTF. Written as DNA, the CDR3 is TGCGCCAGCAGCTTGGCAGGGGACTATGGCTACACCTTC.

This sequence joins TRBV27 and TRBJ1-2; D call uncertain. V gave up 2 bases and J gave up 5 bases, with 6 bases separating them. This CDR3 has 12 residues. Germline assignment: CDR1 MNHEY and CDR2 SMNVEV (reference sequence). Here the CDR3 DNA reads TGTGCCAGCAGTTTAGCCGGGTATGGCTACACCTTC. Protein product: CASSLAGYGYTF.

In its sample, this clone was seen once. The rearrangement joins TRBV12-3 or TRBV12-4 to TRBJ1-4; no clear D. Trimming cost V 3 bases and J 4 bases, with 6 bases left between them. This CDR3 contains 13 residues. CDR3 amino acids: CASSLRGNEKLFF. DNA for the CDR3: TGTGCCAGCAGTTTGCGGGGTAATGAAAAACTGTTTTTT.

This clone was picked up a small number of times. The chain carries TRBV29-1 and TRBJ1-5; D call uncertain. The CDR3 is 14 residues long. Germline CDR1 SQVTM, CDR2 ANQGSEA. Deletions cut 2 bases from V and 0 bases from J, with 8 bases between. The CDR3 region is CSVERRYSNQPQHF. Written as DNA, the CDR3 is TGCAGCGTTGAACGGAGGTATAGCAATCAGCCCCAGCATTTT.

The chain employs TRBV6-5 and TRBJ1-2; D remains unclear. Per the germline V gene, CDR1 is MNHEY and CDR2 is SVGAGI. Trimming removed 6 bases at V and 7 bases at J, with 6 bases between. The CDR3 covers 10 residues. Here the CDR3 reads CASRDIGYTF. The DNA of the CDR3 is TGTGCCAGCAGGGATATTGGCTACACCTTC.

This clone was found once. The chain uses TRBV10-1 and TRBJ2-7; D is perhaps TRBD2 (7 bases). V was clipped by 2 bases and J by 6 bases, with 17 bases between them. Germline V CDR1 and CDR2: WNHNN, SYGVQD (reference sequence). This CDR3 is built from 15 residues. Written as DNA, the CDR3 is TGCGCCAGCAGTGAGACCCTGGGGGGGCCAGGCGAGCAGTACTTC. Residues: CASSETLGGPGEQYF.

At least ten counts were recorded for this clone. The rearrangement links TRBV19 to TRBJ2-7, with 7 nucleotides matching TRBD1. Germline assignment: CDR1 LNHDA and CDR2 SQIVND (reference sequence). This CDR3 has 13 residues. The ends lost 5 bases at V and 5 bases at J; junction bases unmatched: 6. The CDR3 DNA follows: TGTGCCAGTAGTGGACAGGTATTCGACGAGCAGTACTTC. Protein: CASSGQVFDEQYF.

V is TRBV7-9 and J is TRBJ1-4; D call uncertain. The CDR3 runs 11 residues. V was trimmed by 6 bases and J by 8 bases, leaving 7 bases between them. The germline gives CDR1 SEHNR, CDR2 FQNEAQ (reference sequence). CDR3 bases: TGTGCCAGCAGGCAAGAGGAAAAACTGTTTTTT. This gives the protein CASRQEEKLFF.

The genes are TRBV19 and TRBJ2-7; 9 positions match TRBD2. Per the germline V gene, CDR1 is LNHDA and CDR2 is SQIVND (reference sequence). V lost 7 bases, J lost 2 bases, and 15 bases stayed unmatched. This CDR3 is built from 17 residues. The DNA for the CDR3 is TGTGCCAGTACCCCTAATTATCTAGCGGGGACAGCCTACGAGCAGTACTTC. It codes for CASTPNYLAGTAYEQYF.

The chain uses TRBV19 and TRBJ1-5; 8 bases align to TRBD1. Germline V lookup: CDR1 LNHDA, CDR2 SQIVND (reference sequence). The CDR3 has 15 amino acids. Trimming removed 3 bases from V and 7 bases from J; junction bases left unmatched: 8. The CDR3 coding sequence is TGTGCCAGTAGTATTGGAGGACAGGGCGGACAGCCCCAGCATTTT. It yields the protein CASSIGGQGGQPQHF.

This clone was counted a few times. CDR3 DNA sequence: TGTGCCAGCAGCTTGGCCCCTGATGGGGTTGCCAATGAGCAGTTCTTC. Residues: CASSLAPDGVANEQFF. This chain joins TRBV5-4 and TRBJ2-1; D gene unclear. The CDR3 is 16 amino acids. Germline V gene sequence: CDR1 SGHNT, CDR2 YYREEE (reference sequence). The germline V and J ends were trimmed by 0 bases and 6 bases, with 16 bases remaining between them.

V gene TRBV6-5 combines with J gene TRBJ2-2; perhaps TRBD1 as D (6 bases). CDR3 length: 16 residues. Germline lookup yields CDR1 MNHEY and CDR2 SVGAGI. The V end lost 2 bases, the J end lost 4 bases, and 14 bases lay between the germline ends. CDR3 DNA: TGTGCCAGCAGTTACGGCAGGACAGTCGGCACCGGGGAGCTGTTTTTT. Translation gives CASSYGRTVGTGELFF.

The genes are TRBV5-4 and TRBJ2-1, with D perhaps given as TRBD1 or TRBD2 (6 bases each). V shed 4 bases and J shed 0 bases, with 14 bases lying between them. Germline CDR1 reads SGHNT; CDR2 reads YYREEE (reference sequence). This CDR3 region has 16 residues. The CDR3 is CASSPGGYSSYNEQFF. CDR3 DNA sequence: TGTGCCAGCAGCCCCGGGGGCTACAGCTCCTACAATGAGCAGTTCTTC.

This chain connects TRBV10-3 to TRBJ1-3; D is unclear. From germline, CDR1 is ENHRY and CDR2 SYGVKD. The CDR3 covers 13 residues. Trimming pared 6 bases from V and 1 base from J, leaving 7 bases between. For the CDR3, the DNA is TGTGCCATCAGGACGGCTTCTGGAAACACCATATATTTT. Amino acids: CAIRTASGNTIYF.

This clone occurred once. The rearrangement links TRBV20-1 to TRBJ1-4, with D possibly TRBD1 on 5 matching bases. Germline values: CDR1 DFQATT, CDR2 SNEGSKA (reference sequence). The V end was cut by 3 bases, the J end by 8 bases, with 19 bases between. The CDR3 covers 15 residues. The CDR3 sequence: CSASGTRTKREKLFF. CDR3 sequence (DNA): TGCAGTGCTAGTGGGACCCGGACCAAACGGGAAAAACTGTTTTTT.

CDR3 sequence reads: CASKGTGTPGSNQPQHF. For the CDR3, the DNA is TGTGCCAGTAAAGGAACCGGGACGCCTGGTAGCAATCAGCCCCAGCATTTT. This chain uses TRBV19 with TRBJ1-5; D possibly corresponds to TRBD1 (5 bases). Germline V CDR1 and CDR2: LNHDA, SQIVND (reference sequence). V was clipped by 7 bases and J by 0 bases, with 19 bases between them. The CDR3 sequence is 17 residues long.